This T cell receptor beta chain was recorded in a study of cytomegalovirus exposure and HLA in healthy donors. The PCR employed 60 Vbeta primers together with 13 Jbeta primers. The method was immunoSEQ multiplex PCR; TCRdb's version includes in-frame clones alone and lacks a portion of them. The sample contains about 190,000 clones, more than 65% of which appear only once. The receptor's source is a woman aged 25 to 39 in good health and CMV-seropositive. Sequencing input: PBMCs.

The DNA of the CDR3 is TGTGCCAGCAGTTTAAGCGGGAGGGCTAGCACAGATACGCAGTATTTT. As protein: CASSLSGRASTDTQYF. The chain recombines TRBV27 with TRBJ2-3; 10 nucleotides agree with TRBD2. Looked up from germline, CDR1 is MNHEY and CDR2 is SMNVEV (reference sequence). The CDR3 is 16 residues long. After removal of 2 bases from V and 0 bases from J, the junction contained 2 bases not matched to a gene.